A single sample gave rise to the 13 T cell receptor beta chains below, sequenced in a study of regulatory T cells in long-lasting Graves disease. Time point described: persistent/refractory GD, antithyroid drugs over 5 years with positive TRAb. Researchers made the TCR library from RNA that was extracted from PBMCs. Investigators prepared the TCR beta libraries by applying iRepertoire HTBI primers and Arm-PCR of CDR3 regions. TCRdb re-called the multiplex PCR reads with MiXCR, one entry per CDR3 protein. Of hundreds of thousands of distinct CDR3 sequences in the sample, about 20% were seen once. Material: peripheral blood mononuclear cells (PBMCs), obtained when the disease was refractory, from a patient treated with antithyroid drugs. The receptors were sampled from a female donor with Graves disease.

This clonotype was picked up many times. The CDR3 reads CASSHPGQRYEQYF. Written as DNA, the CDR3 is TGTGCCAGCAGCCACCCCGGACAGAGATACGAGCAGTACTTC. The gene calls are TRBV13 and TRBJ2-7; D is perhaps TRBD1 (6 bases). CDR1 PRHDT and CDR2 FYEKMQ come from the germline V gene (reference sequence). CDR3 length: 14 amino acids. V lost 5 bases and J 4 bases, leaving 15 bases between the germline ends.

There are many counts of this clonotype. This chain joins TRBV7-2 and TRBJ2-5; D is ambiguous. The germline V gene has CDR1 SGHTA and CDR2 FQGNSA. CDR3 size: 13 residues. With 6 bases removed from V and 5 bases from J, the gap between germline ends came to 13 bases. CDR3 region: CASSMTFRETQYF. DNA for the CDR3: TGTGCCAGCAGTATGACCTTTCGGGAGACCCAGTACTTC.

This clonotype was found many times. This chain uses TRBV28 with TRBJ1-1; D not certain. Germline V gene sequence: CDR1 MDHEN, CDR2 SYDVKM. V was pared by 4 bases and J by 4 bases, with 13 bases between. The CDR3 runs to 14 residues. The CDR3 reads CASSSPDLPTEAFF. CDR3 coding DNA: TGTGCCAGCAGTTCCCCGGACCTCCCCACTGAAGCTTTCTTT.

This clonotype was picked up many times. The rearrangement joins TRBV2 to TRBJ2-7; 9 positions match TRBD2. Per the germline V gene, CDR1 is SNHLY and CDR2 is FYNNEI. CDR3 length: 13 residues. The ends lost 6 bases at V and 3 bases at J; junction bases unmatched: 3. The CDR3 DNA reads as TGTGCCAGCAGACTAGCGGGTAACTACGAGCAGTACTTC. Translation gives CASRLAGNYEQYF.

There are many counts of this clonotype. This rearrangement joins TRBV20-1 to TRBJ2-5, with 11 bases that match TRBD2. V was pared by 5 bases and J by 5 bases, with 7 bases of the junction left unmatched. The V gene's germline CDR1 is DFQATT and CDR2 SNEGSKA (reference sequence). CDR3 length equals 14 residues. The CDR3 region has the DNA TGCAGTGCTTATAGCGGGAGGGCTGGGGAGACCCAGTACTTC. The encoded protein is CSAYSGRAGETQYF.

This clonotype showed up just a few times. The gene calls are TRBV6-1 and TRBJ2-7, with unresolved D. Per germline, CDR1 MNHNS and CDR2 SASEGT. The CDR3 runs 15 residues. V lost 1 base to trimming and J lost 2 bases, with 12 bases between them. CDR3 amino acids: CASSEVKLGAYEQYF. The DNA of the CDR3 is TGTGCCAGCAGTGAAGTAAAACTTGGGGCCTACGAGCAGTACTTC.

This clonotype has a count of ten or more. V usage is TRBV7-2 and J usage is TRBJ2-7; D uncertain. From germline, CDR1 is SGHTA and CDR2 FQGNSA. V lost 7 bases and J lost 4, with 17 bases in between. The CDR3 is 14 residues long. CDR3 in amino acids: CASTPGQPIYEQYF. For the CDR3, the DNA is TGTGCCAGCACCCCCGGGCAGCCCATTTACGAGCAGTACTTC.

The table lists this clonotype with many counts. The V call is TRBV28, the J call TRBJ2-7, with D perhaps TRBD1 or TRBD2 (5 bases each). This CDR3 comprises 14 residues. Trimming cost V 2 bases and J 5 bases, with 13 bases left between them. Per germline, CDR1 MDHEN and CDR2 SYDVKM. DNA of the CDR3: TGTGCCAGCAGTTTAACTATTAAGGGACACGAGCAGTACTTC. Translation: CASSLTIKGHEQYF.

The chain recombines TRBV20-1 with TRBJ1-1, with TRBD1 matching 7 bases. The CDR3 contains 16 residues. The germline CDR1 and CDR2 sequences are DFQATT and SNEGSKA (reference sequence). V shed 3 bases, J shed 1 base, and the junction held 11 bases outside the gene matches. The CDR3 region has the DNA TGCAGTGCTAGGGGACAGCTTCGCTTCGGGAACACTGAAGCTTTCTTT. It translates to CSARGQLRFGNTEAFF.

The gene calls are TRBV2 and TRBJ2-3, with D possibly matching TRBD2 (6 bases). CDR3 size: 14 residues. Per the germline V gene, CDR1 is SNHLY and CDR2 is FYNNEI. The V end was cut by 7 bases, the J end by 1 base, with 12 bases between. DNA for the CDR3: TGTGCCAGCAATGCGGGATTTGGCACAGATACGCAGTATTTT. It yields the protein CASNAGFGTDTQYF.

The chain recombines TRBV6-2 or TRBV6-3 with TRBJ1-2; perhaps TRBD1 as D (5 bases). V was pared by 10 bases and J by 7 bases, with 19 bases between. The CDR3 covers 13 residues. Germline CDR1 and CDR2: MNHEY and SVGEGT. The CDR3 sequence: CAISGFGVGGYTF. In nucleotides, the CDR3 is TGTGCCATTTCAGGGTTCGGGGTTGGTGGCTACACCTTC.

The chain combines TRBV30 with TRBJ1-2; tentatively, D is TRBD1 (6 bases). The germline V gene encodes CDR1 GTSNPN and CDR2 SVGIG (reference sequence). V shed 4 bases and J shed 6 bases, with 21 bases lying between them. The CDR3 runs to 15 residues. CDR3 in amino acids: CAWIFGGGGAHGYTF. DNA of the CDR3: TGTGCCTGGATATTTGGAGGGGGGGGGGCCCATGGCTACACCTTC. The full variable domain, its missing parts supplied by reference TRBV30 and TRBJ1-2, is SQTIHQWPATLVQPVGSPLSLECTVEGTSNPNLYWYRQAAGRGLQLLFYSVGIGQISSEVPQNLSASRPQDRQFILSSKKLLLSDSGFYLCAWIFGGGGAHGYTFGSGTRLTVV.

There are many counts of this clonotype. The chain joins TRBV28 to TRBJ2-4, with D tentatively TRBD2 (5 bases). Trimming stripped 11 bases from V and 5 bases from J, with 10 bases between. CDR1 and CDR2 (germline): MDHEN, SYDVKM. The CDR3 contains 11 residues. The CDR3 region is CAAHGENIQYF. The CDR3 bases are TGTGCCGCCCACGGGGAAAACATTCAGTACTTC.